This TCR beta chain was observed in a study of preoperative IRX-2 immunotherapy in early breast cancer (dated by TCRdb to between 2018 and 2021). At the junction V is shortened by 2 bases and J by 2 bases, with 16 bases in between. Reading from cysteine to phenylalanine, the CDR3 counts 16 amino acids. This entry keeps only the CDR3 DNA: 48 bases, framed from base 1. Receptors were amplified or captured by the immunoSEQ multiplex PCR assay. As stored in TCRdb, this immuneACCESS dataset retains in-frame rearrangements with V and J assigned. A fraction of the clones does not appear; measured against another copy, unresolved V genes explain less than half of the discrepancy, and the remainder lacks a known reason. This sample lists 24,000 or so clones; 75% to 80% were detected once. The ten largest clones capture less than 2.5% of the sample. Concerning this clone: Its binding antigen is unknown. Base qualities were left out, and no much larger clone turns up one base away.

The meaning of the sample's treatment or condition label: preoperative locoregional IRX-2 cytokine immunotherapy. The samples were obtained from a phase Ib study that tested preoperative, locoregional IRX-2 cytokine immunotherapy designed to prime immune responses. Before surgery, IRX-2 was given to the donors, who were patients with early-stage breast cancer. The origin of this receptor is a human donor with breast cancer. Here the sequenced sample was lymph node tissue, taken before IRX-2 immunotherapy. Recombination connected TRBV6-7 to TRBJ2-7, with a weak D call of TRBD1 (6 bases match). TRBV6-7 is an ORF; its function is uncertain. The sequence in DNA is TGTGCCAGCAGTTACGGCCTGGGCAGGGGCGCCTACGAGCAGTACTTC. Translated, this is CASSYGLGRGAYEQYF.